The following is a TCR beta chain sequence with its context. Cohort allocation depended upon clinical history that participants reported. For recovered donors of Cohort 3, there were two negative PCRs, clearance, or symptom resolution. Data came from immunoSEQ multiplex PCR; TCRdb stores just in-frame clones and leaves some out. This table has 95,000 to 150,000 clones, over 80% appearing once. The data were obtained in a study of blood T cell repertoires in COVID-19. Germline CDR1 and CDR2: MNHEY and SVGAGI. Trimming removed 7 bases from V and 5 bases from J; junction bases left unmatched: 10. The CDR3 consists of 14 residues.

The J gene is TRBJ2-7, the V gene TRBV6-5, with 8 bases aligning to TRBD2. Sequencing was done on a sample of PBMCs or T cells enriched from blood (not recorded which). The sequence derives from a woman aged 25 to 45 who had recovered from COVID-19. The CDR3 DNA sequence: TGTGCCAGCACGGTAGCGGGGAGGTCCCACGAGCAGTACTTC. Protein product: CASTVAGRSHEQYF.